The source of this TCR beta chain is a study of blood T cell repertoires in COVID-19. Study-wide context: Sites across the United States, Italy and Spain contributed samples from acute and convalescent COVID-19.

The method was immunoSEQ multiplex PCR; TCRdb's version includes in-frame clones alone and lacks a portion of them. The sample records 260,000 or so clones, 83% being singletons. Participant age was about 18 to 89 years, and participants resided in fewer than 30 US areas. The study assigned cohorts using participant-reported clinical history. Participants in the exposed group had met a COVID-19 case in the 2 weeks before joining the study. The receptor was isolated from a middle-aged woman who had been exposed to COVID-19. Specimen: PBMCs or T cells enriched from blood (not recorded which).

This CDR3 reads CASSLGQGSPLHF. Here the CDR3 DNA reads TGCGCCAGCAGCTTGGGACAGGGATCACCCCTCCACTTT. The genes are TRBV5-1 and TRBJ1-6; TRBD1 aligns across 7 bases. The length of the CDR3 is 13 residues. Losses at the gene ends were 0 bases for V and 10 bases for J; bases not matched to a gene: 1. Germline V CDR1 and CDR2: SGHRS, YFSETQ.